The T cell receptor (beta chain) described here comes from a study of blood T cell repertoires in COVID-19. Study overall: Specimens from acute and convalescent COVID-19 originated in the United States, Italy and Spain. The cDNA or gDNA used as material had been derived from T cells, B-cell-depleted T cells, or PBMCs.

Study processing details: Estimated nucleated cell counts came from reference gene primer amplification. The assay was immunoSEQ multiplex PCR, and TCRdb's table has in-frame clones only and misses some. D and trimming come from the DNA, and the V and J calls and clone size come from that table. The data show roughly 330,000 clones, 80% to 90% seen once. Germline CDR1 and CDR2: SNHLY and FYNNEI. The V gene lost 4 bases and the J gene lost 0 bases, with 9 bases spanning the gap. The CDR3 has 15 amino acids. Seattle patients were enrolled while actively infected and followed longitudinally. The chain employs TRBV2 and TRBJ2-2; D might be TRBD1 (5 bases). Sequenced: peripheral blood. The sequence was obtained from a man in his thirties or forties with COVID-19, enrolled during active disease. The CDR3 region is CASSVRRANTGELFF. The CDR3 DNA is TGTGCCAGCAGTGTTCGCAGGGCGAACACCGGGGAGCTGTTTTTT.